Listed here are 14 T cell receptor beta chains from one sample, sequenced in a study of cytotoxic CD8 clonotypes in ibrutinib-treated CLL (dated by TCRdb to about 2021). The library was obtained by the immunoSEQ multiplex PCR assay. The immuneACCESS repertoire file appears here via TCRdb, limited to in-frame rearrangements. These files lack a portion of the clones; in checked studies, under half of the deficit traces to unresolved V genes, and the cause of the others is not known. The sample yields over 100,000 clones; 70% to 90% were counted once. The ten top clones hold approximately 2% of the sample. Reading the label with the study, this specimen's time point is: 20 to 30 months on ibrutinib. Specimen: PBMCs, collected after 24 months of ibrutinib treatment. Every receptor here comes from a human donor with chronic lymphocytic leukemia.

The chain combines TRBV7-8 with TRBJ1-5; 11 bases map to TRBD1. Germline V gene data show CDR1 as SGHVS and CDR2 as FQNEAQ. CDR3 length: 18 amino acids. The ends lost 4 bases at V and 1 base at J; junction bases unmatched: 9. This CDR3 reads CASSSGTGGPGSNQPQHF. The CDR3 nucleotides read TGTGCCAGCAGCTCCGGGACAGGGGGTCCGGGAAGCAATCAGCCCCAGCATTTT.

This clone was found once. The genes are TRBV29-1 and TRBJ2-5; 11 nucleotides match TRBD1. This CDR3 comprises 14 residues. Trimming took 7 bases from V and 2 from J; bases not matched to a gene: 6. Germline CDR1 is SQVTM and CDR2 is ANQGSEA. The CDR3 DNA reads as TGCAGCGGTGGCGGGACAGGGGGACAAGAGACCCAGTACTTC. Translating gives CSGGGTGGQETQYF.

The chain joins TRBV4-2 to TRBJ2-1; 9 bases are shared with TRBD2. Trimming cost V 4 bases and J 7 bases; bases outside gene matches: 14. The germline V gene encodes CDR1 LGHNA and CDR2 YNFKEQ. CDR3 length equals 17 residues. CDR3 residues: CASSRTLAGGPRNEQFF. The CDR3 DNA is TGTGCCAGCAGCCGGACTTTGGCGGGAGGGCCGAGGAATGAGCAGTTCTTC.

V usage is TRBV10-3 and J usage is TRBJ1-2, with D maybe TRBD1 (5 bases). The CDR3 extends over 13 amino acids. The V end lost 6 bases, the J end lost 6 bases, and 14 bases lay between the germline ends. Germline-derived CDR1 and CDR2 are ENHRY and SYGVKD. In nucleotides, the CDR3 is TGTGCCATCAGGGGGACTACAAGCCATGGCTACACCTTC. This sequence encodes CAIRGTTSHGYTF.

This chain connects TRBV5-8 to TRBJ1-4; 8 nucleotides match TRBD1. The CDR3 sequence is 15 residues long. The germline CDR1 and CDR2 sequences are SGHTS and YDEGEE. V trimming: 3 bases; J trimming: 5 bases; junction bases outside the gene matches: 6. The CDR3 loop is CASSSGQATNEKLFF. The CDR3, as DNA: TGTGCCAGCAGCTCGGGACAGGCTACAAATGAAAAACTGTTTTTT.

The chain joins TRBV19 to TRBJ2-7; D possibly uses TRBD1 or TRBD2 (5 bases each). V was cut by 7 bases and J by 4 bases, with 14 bases left in between. Germline CDR1 and CDR2: LNHDA and SQIVND (reference sequence). This CDR3 is built from 13 residues. CDR3 DNA sequence: TGTGCCAGTACGTCAGGGAGTTCTTACGAGCAGTACTTC. Residues: CASTSGSSYEQYF.

A single count supports this clone. This chain uses TRBV5-1 with TRBJ2-2, with 7 bases fitting TRBD1. CDR3 length: 14 amino acids. The trim removed 1 base at V and 6 bases at J, leaving 3 bases unmatched. The germline gives CDR1 SGHRS, CDR2 YFSETQ. The CDR3 coding sequence is TGCGCCAGCAGCTTGTCGACAGGGTCCGGGGAGCTGTTTTTT. Protein product: CASSLSTGSGELFF.

This rearrangement joins TRBV27 to TRBJ2-7; 7 nucleotides agree with TRBD2. With 8 bases clipped from V and 4 bases from J, the junction kept 8 bases outside the gene matches. Germline loops: CDR1 MNHEY, CDR2 SMNVEV (reference sequence). The CDR3 has 13 amino acids. This CDR3 reads CASRPWTSYEQYF. The CDR3 nucleotides are TGTGCCAGCCGACCCTGGACTAGTTACGAGCAGTACTTC.

This clone appeared a single time. The chain uses TRBV11-2 and TRBJ2-1; 9 bases match TRBD2. Trimming took 4 bases from V and 0 from J; bases not matched to a gene: 10. Germline loops: CDR1 SGHAT, CDR2 FQNNGV. CDR3 length: 18 amino acids. The chain's CDR3 is CASSSNGLAWDSYNEQFF. The DNA for the CDR3 is TGTGCCAGCAGCTCGAATGGACTAGCGTGGGACTCCTACAATGAGCAGTTCTTC.

DNA for the CDR3: TGTGCCAGCAGTTCGGGGGCCCCTGGAAACACCATATATTTT. Protein: CASSSGAPGNTIYF. The chain employs TRBV28 and TRBJ1-3; TRBD1 is a possible D gene (6 bases). The CDR3 totals 14 residues. Looked up from germline, CDR1 is MDHEN and CDR2 is SYDVKM. Trimming took 4 bases from V and 2 from J, leaving 9 bases between them.

This chain connects TRBV29-1 to TRBJ1-1, with 7 nucleotides matching TRBD1. The germline V gene encodes CDR1 SQVTM and CDR2 ANQGSEA. Losses at the gene ends were 7 bases for V and 5 bases for J; bases not matched to a gene: 10. The CDR3 is 13 residues long. The CDR3 protein is CSGRQGRGTEAFF. CDR3 nucleotide sequence: TGCAGCGGCCGACAGGGAAGGGGGACTGAAGCTTTCTTT.

CDR3: CAISAGQAPNYGYTF. As DNA, the CDR3 is TGTGCCATCAGCGCAGGACAGGCGCCTAACTATGGCTACACCTTC. The J gene is TRBJ1-2, the V gene TRBV10-3; 7 bases align to TRBD1. Losses at the gene ends were 6 bases for V and 0 bases for J; bases not matched to a gene: 7. There are 15 residues in the CDR3. CDR1 and CDR2 (germline): ENHRY, SYGVKD.

This clone appeared once. The chain joins TRBV7-8 to TRBJ1-2; TRBD1 is a possible D gene (6 bases). This CDR3 has 14 residues. Trimming removed 3 bases from V and 4 bases from J, with 12 bases in between. Germline CDR1 is SGHVS and CDR2 is FQNEAQ. DNA of the CDR3: TGTGCCAGCAGCTTGGGCAGGGGAATCTATGGCTACACCTTC. Translation gives CASSLGRGIYGYTF. The variable domain in full, completed from reference TRBV7-8 and TRBJ1-2, reads GAGVSQSPRYKVAKRGQDVALRCDPISGHVSLFWYQQALGQGPEFLTYFQNEAQLDKSGLPSDRFFAERPEGSVSTLKIQRTQQEDSAVYLCASSLGRGIYGYTFGSGTRLTVV.

The rearrangement joins TRBV30 to TRBJ2-7, with D uncertain. This CDR3 has 13 residues. CDR1 is GTSNPN, CDR2 SVGIG, per germline (reference sequence). With 0 bases removed from V and 0 bases from J, the gap between germline ends came to 6 bases. CDR3 DNA sequence: TGTGCCTGGAGTGTAGTTGGCTCCTACGAGCAGTACTTC. Translation gives CAWSVVGSYEQYF.